Below, 31 T cell receptor beta chains from the same sample are listed, as sequenced in a study of CD8+ T cells in alopecia areata listed by TCRdb under 2018. The library relied on the immunoSEQ multiplex PCR assay. To provide template for TCR sequencing, every sample had RNA extracted and reverse transcribed into cDNA. Entries here come from immuneACCESS through TCRdb and include only in-frame sequences with V and J called. Some clones fail to appear in such tables; in the studies checked, an unresolved V gene covers under half of the shortfall, and the cause of the remainder is unknown. This sample has 140,000 to 150,000 clones in its table, and 50% to 65% of those were observed once. Of the sample, roughly 15% falls within the top ten clones. What this sample's time point label stands for: around 29 days on oral tofacitinib. The intended sense of this specimen's treatment or condition label: oral pan-JAK inhibitor, 5-10 mg twice daily.

Sequencing was performed on CD8+ T cells sorted from blood, taken at week 4, from a patient treated with tofacitinib. The receptor source for this set is a human donor with alopecia areata.

The chain has TRBV7-9 and TRBJ1-1; the match to TRBD1 covers 7 bases. This CDR3 is 15 amino acids long. Germline CDR1 is SEHNR and CDR2 is FQNEAQ (reference sequence). The trim removed 5 bases at V and 1 base at J, leaving 7 bases unmatched. CDR3 DNA sequence: TGTGCCAGCAGCCCTGAGGACAGGTGGAACACTGAAGCTTTCTTT. Its translation: CASSPEDRWNTEAFF.

The chain links TRBV5-6 to TRBJ2-1; D ambiguous. Trimming pared 5 bases from V and 4 bases from J, leaving 10 bases between. In germline, CDR1 is SGHDT, CDR2 YYEEEE. The CDR3 contains 13 residues. Here the CDR3 DNA reads TGTGCCAGCAGTTACGGGTATTACAATGAGCAGTTCTTC. As protein: CASSYGYYNEQFF. Full variable domain (outside the CDR3, taken from reference TRBV5-6 and TRBJ2-1): DAGVTQSPTHLIKTRGQQVTLRCSPKSGHDTVSWYQQALGQGPQFIFQYYEEEERQRGNFPDRFSGHQFPNYSSELNVNALLLGDSALYLCASSYGYYNEQFFGPGTRLTVL.

The chain recombines TRBV30 with TRBJ2-7; either TRBD1 or TRBD2 may supply D (5 bases each). The CDR3 spans 12 residues. V lost 2 bases and J lost 2, with 7 bases in between. Germline V CDR1 and CDR2: GTSNPN, SVGIG (reference sequence). The CDR3: CAWSWGTYEQYF. The CDR3 nucleotides read TGTGCCTGGAGTTGGGGGACCTACGAGCAGTACTTC.

This clone has more than one count but fewer than ten. The chain links TRBV5-4 to TRBJ2-7; tentative D call: TRBD2 (6 bases). Germline CDR1 is SGHNT and CDR2 is YYREEE (reference sequence). V dropped 3 bases and J dropped 2 bases, with 9 bases sitting between them. The CDR3 has 13 residues. CDR3 sequence reads: CASSSGVTYEQYF. As DNA, the CDR3 is TGTGCCAGCAGCTCGGGGGTAACCTACGAGCAGTACTTC.

This clone was recorded a few times. The chain combines TRBV14 with TRBJ1-6; D unclear. Germline CDR1 reads SGHDN; CDR2 reads FVKESK. Trimming stripped 3 bases from V and 9 bases from J, with 6 bases between. The CDR3 has 12 amino acids. CDR3 DNA: TGTGCCAGCAGCCATCCCCCTTCACCCCTCCACTTT. Protein sequence: CASSHPPSPLHF. Full variable domain (rest looked up from reference TRBV14 and TRBJ1-6): EAGVTQFPSHSVIEKGQTVTLRCDPISGHDNLYWYRRVMGKEIKFLLHFVKESKQDESGMPNNRFLAERTGGTYSTLKVQPAELEDSGVYFCASSHPPSPLHFGNGTRLTVT.

The chain is built from TRBV2 and TRBJ1-2, with D unresolved. This CDR3 is 12 amino acids long. Trimming shortened V by 3 bases and J by 1 base, and 3 bases separated the two germline ends. Germline V gene data show CDR1 as SNHLY and CDR2 as FYNNEI. CDR3 nucleotides: TGTGCCAGCAGTGACAGTAACTATGGCTACACCTTC. Protein: CASSDSNYGYTF.

The chain recombines TRBV14 with TRBJ2-7; 9 nucleotides line up with TRBD1. The CDR3 loop spans 13 amino acids. J gave up 3 bases and V 9 bases, and 6 bases lay outside the gene matches. From germline, CDR1 is SGHDN and CDR2 FVKESK. DNA of the CDR3: TGTGCCAGTCGGACAGGGGCCAGCTACGAGCAGTACTTC. Amino acids: CASRTGASYEQYF.

This clone was seen just once. V gene TRBV5-1 combines with J gene TRBJ2-4, with TRBD2 as a possible D gene (7 bases). V gave up 3 bases and J gave up 0 bases, with 13 bases separating them. Germline loops: CDR1 SGHRS, CDR2 YFSETQ. The length of the CDR3 is 16 residues. CDR3 in amino acids: CASSSGAGVAKNIQYF. CDR3 DNA sequence: TGCGCCAGCAGCTCAGGGGCGGGGGTAGCCAAAAACATTCAGTACTTC.

In its sample, this clone was seen a few times. V usage is TRBV7-2 and J usage is TRBJ1-2; D is uncertain. The length of the CDR3 is 14 residues. Trimming took off 5 bases at V and 0 bases at J, with 10 bases between the two ends. Germline V lookup: CDR1 SGHTA, CDR2 FQGNSA. CDR3 sequence reads: CASSPDGSNYGYTF. The CDR3 nucleotides are TGTGCCAGCAGCCCGGACGGATCTAACTATGGCTACACCTTC.

The chain carries TRBV15 and TRBJ2-2, with TRBD2 matching 7 bases. With V trimmed by 5 bases and J by 2 bases, 5 bases remained unmatched. Germline-derived CDR1 and CDR2 are LNHNV and YYDKDF (reference sequence). The CDR3 is 15 residues long. The CDR3 sequence: CATSGGLDNTGELFF. The CDR3 nucleotides are TGTGCCACCAGCGGAGGACTAGATAACACCGGGGAGCTGTTTTTT.

This clone was observed a few times. The chain couples TRBV2 to TRBJ2-7, with D perhaps given as TRBD1 or TRBD2 (5 bases each). The CDR3 loop spans 11 amino acids. Trimming removed 8 bases from V and 2 bases from J, with 7 bases in between. Germline CDR1 and CDR2: SNHLY and FYNNEI. DNA of the CDR3: TGTGCCAGCGGGGACCCCTACGAGCAGTACTTC. This encodes CASGDPYEQYF.

The chain links TRBV2 to TRBJ2-7; 9 bases fit TRBD2. The CDR3 has 15 residues. The J segment lost 0 bases and the V segment lost 3 bases, leaving 3 bases of the junction unmatched. Germline values: CDR1 SNHLY, CDR2 FYNNEI. This CDR3 is CASSETSGNSYEQYF. The CDR3 nucleotides are TGTGCCAGCAGTGAGACTAGCGGAAACTCCTACGAGCAGTACTTC.

The chain is built from TRBV11-2 and TRBJ2-7; 11 bases match TRBD2. The CDR3 consists of 15 residues. V shed 4 bases, J shed 2 bases, and the junction held 4 bases outside the gene matches. Germline V gene lookup returns CDR1 SGHAT and CDR2 FQNNGV. CDR3 region: CASSSIAGGPYEQYF. In nucleotides, the CDR3 is TGTGCCAGCAGCTCCATAGCGGGGGGGCCCTACGAGCAGTACTTC.

The V and J genes are TRBV7-2 and TRBJ1-2, with a tentative D call TRBD1 (6 bases). CDR1 is SGHTA and CDR2 is FQGNSA in the germline V gene. V dropped 5 bases and J dropped 5 bases, with 21 bases sitting between them. CDR3 length: 16 residues. The CDR3 spells CASSDIRDISPYGYTF. The CDR3 DNA follows: TGTGCCAGCAGCGATATCCGGGACATCTCACCTTATGGCTACACCTTC.

The chain uses TRBV27 and TRBJ1-5; TRBD1 matches at 7 bases. CDR3 length: 14 amino acids. CDR1 is MNHEY, CDR2 SMNVEV, per germline (reference sequence). With 3 bases clipped from V and 2 bases from J, the junction kept 1 base outside the gene matches. The CDR3 sequence: CASSLGTGNQPQHF. As DNA, the CDR3 is TGTGCCAGCAGTTTGGGGACAGGCAATCAGCCCCAGCATTTT.

V and J are TRBV30 and TRBJ1-3, with D unclear. Trimming pared 6 bases from V and 0 bases from J, leaving 12 bases between. Germline V lookup: CDR1 GTSNPN, CDR2 SVGIG (reference sequence). This CDR3 comprises 14 residues. This chain's CDR3 is CACQDDFSGNTIYF. The DNA of the CDR3 is TGTGCCTGTCAGGACGACTTCTCTGGAAACACCATATATTTT.

The genes are TRBV5-4 and TRBJ2-3; 7 bases match TRBD1. Trimming at V came to 1 base and at J to 0 bases, leaving 2 bases not matched to a gene. Germline CDR1 and CDR2: SGHNT and YYREEE (reference sequence). This CDR3 spans 15 amino acids. CDR3 nucleotide sequence: TGTGCCAGCAGCTTGAAGGGGGCAAGCACAGATACGCAGTATTTT. Translated, it gives CASSLKGASTDTQYF.

The J gene is TRBJ1-6, the V gene TRBV13, with D unresolved. CDR1 is PRHDT and CDR2 is FYEKMQ in the germline V gene (reference sequence). The CDR3 length is 13 residues. V dropped 0 bases and J dropped 6 bases, with 3 bases sitting between them. CDR3 residues: CASSLGRNSPLHF. The CDR3 coding sequence is TGTGCCAGCAGCTTAGGACGTAATTCACCCCTCCACTTT.

CDR3 nucleotide sequence: TGTGCCAGCAGTCACCGTTCCGACGATCAGCCCCAGCATTTT. It translates to CASSHRSDDQPQHF. V is TRBV6-5 and J is TRBJ1-5, with D unclear. The ends were cut back, 5 bases at V and 5 bases at J, with 13 bases in the middle. The CDR3 sequence is 14 residues long. The germline V gene has CDR1 MNHEY and CDR2 SVGAGI.

The rearrangement joins TRBV7-2 to TRBJ2-1; the D gene is possibly TRBD2 (5 bases). The CDR3 consists of 16 residues. Between the trimmed V and J ends, which lost 1 base and 0 bases, there was a span of 10 bases. The germline gives CDR1 SGHTA, CDR2 FQGNSA. Written as DNA, the CDR3 is TGTGCCAGCAGCTTAGTACCGGGGAGCTCCTACAATGAGCAGTTCTTC. It codes for CASSLVPGSSYNEQFF.

The chain links TRBV6-5 to TRBJ1-1; a possible D gene is TRBD1 (5 bases). Germline V lookup: CDR1 MNHEY, CDR2 SVGAGI. V was cut by 0 bases and J by 4 bases, with 9 bases left in between. This CDR3 is 14 amino acids long. Here the CDR3 reads CASSYSGRGTEAFF. The CDR3 bases are TGTGCCAGCAGTTACTCCGGAAGGGGCACTGAAGCTTTCTTT.

This chain uses TRBV29-1 with TRBJ2-1, with 10 bases that match TRBD1. Germline loops: CDR1 SQVTM, CDR2 ANQGSEA. J was trimmed by 6 bases and V by 7 bases; bases with no gene match: 9. The CDR3 contains 14 residues. CDR3 sequence reads: CSGWDRGSANEQFF. CDR3 bases: TGCAGCGGCTGGGACAGGGGTTCTGCCAATGAGCAGTTCTTC.

This chain connects TRBV4-1 to TRBJ1-1; TRBD1 might be the D (5 bases). The germline V gene has CDR1 MGHRA and CDR2 YSYEKL. Between the trimmed V and J ends, which lost 3 bases and 1 base, there was a span of 12 bases. There are 15 residues in the CDR3. This CDR3 reads CASSHPTGTNTEAFF. CDR3 sequence (DNA): TGCGCCAGCAGCCATCCGACCGGGACGAACACTGAAGCTTTCTTT.

The chain couples TRBV4-1 to TRBJ1-1; D remains unclear. CDR1 and CDR2 (germline): MGHRA, YSYEKL. With 0 bases removed from V and 5 bases from J, the gap between germline ends came to 10 bases. This CDR3 is 14 amino acids long. The CDR3 region is CASSQDPSETEAFF. As DNA, the CDR3 is TGCGCCAGCAGCCAAGATCCTTCGGAGACTGAAGCTTTCTTT.

The chain has TRBV9 and TRBJ1-2; no clear D. Germline CDR1 and CDR2: SGDLS and YYNGEE. With 7 bases removed from V and 1 base from J, the gap between germline ends came to 11 bases. This CDR3 is 13 amino acids long. Here the CDR3 DNA reads TGTGCCAGCTCCCCGAACAGTAACTATGGCTACACCTTC. Amino acids: CASSPNSNYGYTF.

V gene TRBV19 combines with J gene TRBJ2-5; TRBD1 matches 10 bases. The J call is uncertain, as TRBJ2-7 better fits the DNA end. This CDR3 is 11 amino acids long. In germline, CDR1 is LNHDA, CDR2 SQIVND (reference sequence). The CDR3 DNA sequence: TGTGCCTGGACAGGGGGCTACGAGCAGTACTTC. Encoded protein: CAWTGGYEQYF.

This clone was detected only a few times. This chain uses TRBV6-1 with TRBJ1-1; D is uncertain. Between the trimmed V and J ends, which lost 2 bases and 4 bases, there was a span of 8 bases. CDR3 length equals 13 residues. CDR1 is MNHNS and CDR2 is SASEGT in the germline V gene. The CDR3 is CASSELGFTEAFF. In DNA, the CDR3 is TGTGCCAGCAGTGAACTGGGGTTCACTGAAGCTTTCTTT.

This chain uses TRBV13 with TRBJ2-7; a weak D match, TRBD1 (6 bases). The CDR3 is 14 residues long. CDR1 PRHDT and CDR2 FYEKMQ come from the germline V gene (reference sequence). The V and J ends lost 5 bases and 0 bases respectively, with 11 bases between them. The CDR3: CASSLQGHSYEQYF. The CDR3 nucleotides read TGTGCCAGCAGCCTTCAGGGGCACTCCTACGAGCAGTACTTC.

This clone has just a few counts. The chain employs TRBV29-1 and TRBJ2-5; D not certain. The V and J ends lost 5 bases and 3 bases respectively, with 10 bases between them. Germline CDR1 is SQVTM and CDR2 is ANQGSEA. This CDR3 comprises 12 residues. The CDR3 protein is CSVFDLKETQYF. The CDR3 DNA reads TGCAGCGTTTTTGATCTCAAAGAGACCCAGTACTTC.

The chain couples TRBV5-1 to TRBJ2-2, with 13 bases fitting TRBD2. This CDR3 spans 18 amino acids. Unmatched junction bases numbered 9, after V lost 4 bases and J lost 3 bases. The germline V gene encodes CDR1 SGHRS and CDR2 YFSETQ. The CDR3: CASSPRLAGGRYTGELFF. CDR3 in DNA: TGCGCCAGCAGCCCTCGACTAGCGGGGGGCCGATACACCGGGGAGCTGTTTTTT.

The genes are TRBV5-6 and TRBJ1-1; D unresolved. This CDR3 is 13 amino acids long. Trimming removed 0 bases from V and 6 bases from J, with 9 bases in between. The germline V gene has CDR1 SGHDT and CDR2 YYEEEE. CDR3 in DNA: TGTGCCAGCAGCTTGGGTCAGCGGGCTGAAGCTTTCTTT. This encodes CASSLGQRAEAFF.